Each of the 21 T cell receptor beta chains below was sequenced from the same sample in a study of T cells in Graves' hyperthyroidism and ophthalmopathy. Amplification of TCR beta CDR3 regions used RNA as the template. The HTBI primer set drove a first-round RT-PCR of the TCR CDR3. From the multiplex PCR reads, TCRdb called clonotypes with MiXCR, one entry per CDR3 protein. The data show about 560,000 distinct CDR3 sequences, 40% to 55% seen once. Sequencing used peripheral blood or thyroid tissue (not recorded which). The source is a woman younger than 35 with Graves' hyperthyroidism.

The chain employs TRBV7-9 and TRBJ1-1; the D is unclear. There are 14 residues in the CDR3. Germline assignment: CDR1 SEHNR and CDR2 FQNEAQ (reference sequence). With 5 bases removed from V and 11 bases from J, the gap between germline ends came to 21 bases. The CDR3 reads CASSQENEGQWAFF. DNA for the CDR3: TGTGCCAGCAGCCAAGAGAACGAAGGGCAATGGGCTTTCTTT.

This clonotype appeared once. The junction departs from germline at one end; a sequencing error may be responsible. This chain joins TRBV15 and TRBJ1-1; 7 nucleotides match TRBD1. The CDR3 covers 15 residues. CDR1 is LNHNV, CDR2 YYDKDF, per germline (reference sequence). CDR3 sequence: CATRPRQGWNTGAFF. DNA for the CDR3: TGTGCCACCAGGCCCCGACAGGGTTGGAACACTGGAGCTTTCTTT.

V and J are TRBV15 and TRBJ1-2, with 12 positions matching TRBD1. The germline V gene has CDR1 LNHNV and CDR2 YYDKDF (reference sequence). With V trimmed by 11 bases and J by 8 bases, 6 bases remained unmatched. The CDR3 is made up of 12 amino acids. The CDR3 here is CAGGTGGWGYTF. The CDR3 coding sequence is TGTGCCGGGGGGACAGGGGGCTGGGGCTACACCTTC.

The V call is TRBV20-1, the J call TRBJ2-5; D possibly corresponds to TRBD1 (5 bases). The CDR3 runs to 14 residues. Deletions cut 8 bases from V and 5 bases from J, with 21 bases between. Germline V gene lookup returns CDR1 DFQATT and CDR2 SNEGSKA (reference sequence). CDR3 coding DNA: TGCAGTCAGGGCGGCTTTCTTAAACCTGAGACCCAGTACTTC. Translating gives CSQGGFLKPETQYF.

This clonotype was observed once. This sequence joins TRBV19 and TRBJ1-1; D is unclear. This CDR3 has 12 residues. The germline V gene encodes CDR1 LNHDA and CDR2 SQIVND (reference sequence). V dropped 8 bases and J dropped 3 bases, with 10 bases sitting between them. DNA for the CDR3: TGTGCCAGTCTCCGGCTTTACACTGAAGCTTTCTTT. This codes for CASLRLYTEAFF.

This clonotype was counted at least ten times. The chain combines TRBV2 with TRBJ1-1, with D perhaps TRBD1 (6 bases). The CDR3 runs to 15 residues. Germline V gene data show CDR1 as SNHLY and CDR2 as FYNNEI. Deletions cut 7 bases from V and 4 bases from J, with 19 bases between. The CDR3, as DNA: TGTGCCAGCAAGGTCTGGGGCAGGGGCAGCACTGAAGCTTTCTTT. Translating it yields CASKVWGRGSTEAFF.

CDR3 in DNA: TGTGCCAGCAGCGTTGGTCCGGGGCTAGCGGGCAACACCGGGGAGCTGTTTTTT. This codes for CASSVGPGLAGNTGELFF. V gene TRBV11-2 combines with J gene TRBJ2-2; TRBD2 aligns across 8 bases. Looked up from germline, CDR1 is SGHAT and CDR2 is FQNNGV. V lost 5 bases and J lost 2; bases outside the gene matches: 13. The CDR3 runs 18 residues.

This clonotype has more than one count but fewer than ten. This chain connects TRBV7-6 to TRBJ1-3; D is unresolved. The ends were cut back, 1 base at V and 8 bases at J, with 15 bases in the middle. The germline V gene has CDR1 SGHVS and CDR2 FNYEAQ. CDR3 length equals 15 residues. DNA for the CDR3: TGTGCCAGCAGCTTAGGGGCCTCGGGATTTGACACCATATATTTT. This codes for CASSLGASGFDTIYF. Filled out from reference TRBV7-6 and TRBJ1-3, the complete variable domain reads GAGVSQSPRYKVTKRGQDVALRCDPISGHVSLYWYRQALGQGPEFLTYFNYEAQQDKSGLPNDRFSAERPEGSISTLTIQRTEQRDSAMYRCASSLGASGFDTIYFGEGSWLTVV.

J is TRBJ1-2 and V is TRBV7-2, with 8 positions matching TRBD1. Germline CDR1 and CDR2: SGHTA and FQGNSA. The CDR3 sequence is 15 residues long. V lost 1 base and J lost 5; bases outside the gene matches: 6. The CDR3 bases are TGTGCCAGCAGCTTAGATGGACAGGGCTTATATGGCTACACCTTC. It yields the protein CASSLDGQGLYGYTF.

The gene calls are TRBV20-1 and TRBJ1-2; D unclear. The CDR3 has 9 residues. Germline-derived CDR1 and CDR2 are DFQATT and SNEGSKA (reference sequence). Trimming removed 6 bases from V and 6 bases from J, with 5 bases in between. CDR3 DNA sequence: TGCAGTGCAAGGCATGGCTACACCTTC. Translated, it gives CSARHGYTF.

The chain employs TRBV2 and TRBJ1-1; maybe TRBD1 (5 bases). Germline lookup yields CDR1 SNHLY and CDR2 FYNNEI. V dropped 5 bases and J dropped 0 bases, with 10 bases sitting between them. The CDR3 spans 14 residues. CDR3 in amino acids: CASSYARVNTEAFF. The CDR3 DNA follows: TGTGCCAGCAGTTACGCCAGGGTGAACACTGAAGCTTTCTTT.

This clonotype has just a few counts. This chain uses TRBV7-8 with TRBJ1-4; D is unclear. The V gene lost 1 base and the J gene lost 4 bases, with 10 bases spanning the gap. The V gene's germline CDR1 is SGHVS and CDR2 FQNEAQ. This CDR3 comprises 15 residues. CDR3 loop: CASSLDYRINEKLFF. CDR3 in DNA: TGTGCCAGCAGCTTAGATTACCGTATTAATGAAAAACTGTTTTTT.

Comments on this clonotype: With a much larger clone just one base away, this may be a read error. V and J are TRBV29-1 and TRBJ2-5; 7 bases are shared with TRBD1. Germline V gene lookup returns CDR1 SQVTM and CDR2 ANQGSEA. The CDR3 spans 15 residues. The CDR3 DNA reads TGCAGCGTTGAAGACCAGGGACAGAAGCAAGAGACCCCGTACTTC. This translates into CSVEDQGQKQETPYF.

The chain links TRBV20-1 to TRBJ1-6; tentatively, D is TRBD1 (5 bases). V was trimmed by 4 bases and J by 4 bases, leaving 11 bases between them. Germline CDR1 reads DFQATT; CDR2 reads SNEGSKA (reference sequence). This CDR3 spans 14 amino acids. The CDR3 is CSAKWGPYNSPLHF. In DNA, the CDR3 is TGCAGTGCTAAGTGGGGACCTTATAATTCACCCCTCCACTTT.

V gene TRBV29-1 combines with J gene TRBJ1-1; 7 bases map to TRBD1. Germline CDR1 SQVTM, CDR2 ANQGSEA. The CDR3 is 11 residues long. J lost 7 bases, V lost 3 bases, and 2 bases had no gene match. The CDR3 here is CSVDRGDEAFF. DNA of the CDR3: TGCAGCGTTGACAGGGGGGATGAAGCTTTCTTT.

This clonotype was counted many times. CDR3: CASSRQYSPLHF. The CDR3 DNA reads as TGTGCCAGCAGTCGACAGTATTCACCCCTCCACTTT. The chain links TRBV7-9 to TRBJ1-6; D perhaps matches TRBD1 (5 bases). CDR3 length: 12 residues. In germline, CDR1 is SEHNR, CDR2 FQNEAQ (reference sequence). With 6 bases removed from V and 8 bases from J, the gap between germline ends came to 8 bases.

The CDR3 loop is CASSSGLSSPQHF. For the CDR3, the DNA is TGTGCCAGCAGTTCAGGGTTATCTTCGCCCCAGCATTTT. The chain carries TRBV12-3 or TRBV12-4 and TRBJ1-5; TRBD1 is a possible D gene (5 bases). There are 13 residues in the CDR3. V was pared by 4 bases and J by 9 bases, with 13 bases between.

This clonotype appeared a few times. The junction shows a germline mismatch at one end, possibly a read error. This chain connects TRBV29-1 to TRBJ2-6, with D possibly called TRBD1 or TRBD2 (5 bases each). Germline V lookup: CDR1 SQVTM, CDR2 ANQGSEA. The CDR3 loop spans 11 amino acids. The CDR3 bases are TGCAGCGCCCTCGGGGCTAACGTCCTGACTTTC. Residues: CSALGANVLTF.

The chain uses TRBV2 and TRBJ1-2; 10 positions agree with TRBD1. V lost 6 bases, J lost 4 bases, and 5 bases stayed unmatched. There are 14 residues in the CDR3. Per germline, CDR1 SNHLY and CDR2 FYNNEI. As DNA, the CDR3 is TGTGCCAGCAGCCGACAGGGGGCTGTCTATGGCTACACCTTC. The encoded protein is CASSRQGAVYGYTF.

The rearrangement joins TRBV19 to TRBJ1-6; D perhaps matches TRBD1 (6 bases). Germline V gene sequence: CDR1 LNHDA, CDR2 SQIVND (reference sequence). Trimming pared 4 bases from V and 11 bases from J, leaving 15 bases between. The CDR3 has 14 amino acids. CDR3: CASSTWGTLTPLHF. The CDR3 DNA is TGTGCCAGTAGTACGTGGGGGACACTTACACCCCTCCACTTT.

This clonotype was detected many times. V gene TRBV20-1 combines with J gene TRBJ2-7; D might be TRBD2 (5 bases). Deletions cut 0 bases from V and 5 bases from J, with 11 bases between. CDR1 DFQATT and CDR2 SNEGSKA come from the germline V gene (reference sequence). The CDR3 extends over 13 amino acids. Written as DNA, the CDR3 is TGCAGTGCTAGAGATTGGGGAGCGCACGAGCAGTACTTC. This codes for CSARDWGAHEQYF.